This T cell receptor beta chain appears in the sequencing data of a study of cytomegalovirus exposure and HLA in healthy donors. About the study: As released early, the data held about 85 million unique TCRs from HLA-typed donors.

Amplification used 60 Vbeta primers and 13 Jbeta primers. Some clones are missing from TCRdb's copy, which holds only in-frame ones; the method was immunoSEQ multiplex PCR. The sample holds fewer than 250,000 clones, almost 80% seen once. Study-level points and caveats: Further analysis, carried out later, found HLA-associated TCR beta chains more clonally expanded than equally common other chains.

Germline CDR1 reads SGHTA; CDR2 reads FQGTGA. Trimming took off 2 bases at V and 2 bases at J, with 10 bases between the two ends. The length of the CDR3 is 15 residues. Healthy bone marrow donors made up the cohort. This clone was counted only a few times. The antigen is not known. This chain connects TRBV7-3 to TRBJ1-3, with D possibly matching TRBD1 (6 bases). The receptor's source is a woman between 18 and 29 years old in good health and CMV-seronegative. The sequencing input was PBMCs. The CDR3 loop reads CASSLQGWAGNTIYF. DNA of the CDR3: TGTGCCAGCAGCTTACAGGGGTGGGCTGGAAACACCATATATTTT. Looking up the rest from reference TRBV7-3 and TRBJ1-3 gives the full variable domain: GAGVSQTPSNKVTEKGKYVELRCDPISGHTALYWYRQSLGQGPEFLIYFQGTGAADDSGLPNDRFFAVRPEGSVSTLKIQRTERGDSAVYLCASSLQGWAGNTIYFGEGSWLTVV.